The 15 T cell receptor beta chains below come from one sample, sequenced in a study of beta chain features in type 1 diabetes. The investigators reverse transcribed all of the isolated RNA, so they sequenced expressed TCRB transcripts. Profiled with immunoSEQ multiplex PCR; TCRdb holds only in-frame clones, not every one. The sample has about 140,000 clones, 6% to 7.5% seen once. The sequenced sample was central memory CD4+ T cells from blood. These receptors all stem from a woman aged 30 to 39 in good health.

V is TRBV5-4 and J is TRBJ1-3, with 7 bases matching TRBD1. Germline V gene sequence: CDR1 SGHNT, CDR2 YYREEE (reference sequence). This CDR3 has 16 amino acids. Trimming removed 3 bases from V and 0 bases from J; junction bases left unmatched: 6. CDR3 amino acids: CASSSGQATSGNTIYF. The CDR3, as DNA: TGTGCCAGCAGCTCCGGACAGGCCACCTCTGGAAACACCATATATTTT.

The chain is built from TRBV29-1 and TRBJ1-2; 7 bases line up with TRBD1. This CDR3 is 13 amino acids long. The junction had 9 bases not matched to a gene; V was cut back by 7 bases and J by 4 bases. CDR1 is SQVTM and CDR2 is ANQGSEA in the germline V gene. The CDR3 reads CSGKGGEGYGYTF. CDR3 DNA sequence: TGCAGCGGGAAAGGGGGCGAGGGCTATGGCTACACCTTC. The variable domain in full, with the rest retrieved from reference TRBV29-1 and TRBJ1-2, is SAVISQKPSRDICQRGTSLTIQCQVDSQVTMMFWYRQQPGQSLTLIATANQGSEATYESGFVIDKFPISRPNLTFSTLTVSNMSPEDSSIYLCSGKGGEGYGYTFGSGTRLTVV.

The chain uses TRBV6-1 and TRBJ1-2; D may be TRBD1 (5 bases). CDR3 length: 13 residues. Germline lookup yields CDR1 MNHNS and CDR2 SASEGT. V was pared by 6 bases and J by 4 bases, with 12 bases between. CDR3 amino acids: CASSDRRGYGYTF. CDR3 nucleotides: TGTGCCAGCAGCGATCGGAGGGGCTATGGCTACACCTTC.

The rearrangement joins TRBV28 to TRBJ2-5; 11 bases match TRBD1. This CDR3 region has 16 residues. Trimming cost V 4 bases and J 2 bases; bases outside gene matches: 6. The germline V gene has CDR1 MDHEN and CDR2 SYDVKM. For the CDR3, the DNA is TGTGCCAGCAGTTACGGGACAGGGGGAGCACAAGAGACCCAGTACTTC. It yields the protein CASSYGTGGAQETQYF.

This clone turned up a few times. The V and J genes are TRBV27 and TRBJ2-5; 12 nucleotides line up with TRBD2. V dropped 5 bases and J dropped 0; count of bases not matched to a gene: 4. Looked up from germline, CDR1 is MNHEY and CDR2 is SMNVEV (reference sequence). This CDR3 region has 16 residues. CDR3: CASSQLAGGNQETQYF. The CDR3 nucleotides read TGTGCCAGCAGTCAACTAGCGGGAGGCAACCAAGAGACCCAGTACTTC.

The chain joins TRBV18 to TRBJ2-7; 13 bases match TRBD2. V dropped 3 bases and J dropped 6; count of bases not matched to a gene: 5. The CDR3 extends over 15 amino acids. Per germline, CDR1 KGHSH and CDR2 LQKENI. This CDR3 is CASSPWTSGSGEQYF. CDR3 nucleotides: TGTGCCAGCTCACCGTGGACTAGCGGGAGCGGCGAGCAGTACTTC.

The chain recombines TRBV4-2 with TRBJ2-1; D remains unclear. V lost 2 bases to trimming and J lost 4 bases, with 12 bases between them. The CDR3 is made up of 15 amino acids. Looked up from germline, CDR1 is LGHNA and CDR2 is YNFKEQ. CDR3 in amino acids: CASSQLNSGYNEQFF. DNA of the CDR3: TGTGCCAGCAGCCAACTAAATTCCGGGTACAATGAGCAGTTCTTC.

This clone turned up a few times. The chain links TRBV7-8 to TRBJ2-2; 8 bases map to TRBD1. The V and J ends lost 3 bases and 0 bases, in that order; junction bases with no gene match: 3. Germline loops: CDR1 SGHVS, CDR2 FQNEAQ. The CDR3 has 16 amino acids. CDR3 nucleotide sequence: TGTGCCAGCAGCTTGAGACAGGGGACGAACACCGGGGAGCTGTTTTTT. As protein: CASSLRQGTNTGELFF.

The gene calls are TRBV28 and TRBJ2-7; 11 bases agree with TRBD2. CDR3 length equals 14 residues. The V gene end was trimmed by 8 bases and the J gene end by 2 bases; junction bases not matched to a gene: 5. Germline values: CDR1 MDHEN, CDR2 SYDVKM. CDR3 loop: CASGISGRAYEQYF. CDR3 bases: TGTGCCAGCGGGATTAGCGGGAGGGCCTACGAGCAGTACTTC.

The rearrangement joins TRBV11-2 to TRBJ2-1; 9 bases line up with TRBD2. J gave up 8 bases and V 3 bases, and 2 bases lay outside the gene matches. Germline V gives CDR1 SGHAT, CDR2 FQNNGV. CDR3 length: 13 amino acids. The CDR3 is CASSLEREDEQFF. The CDR3 bases are TGTGCCAGCAGCTTGGAGCGGGAGGATGAGCAGTTCTTC. Combining the CDR3 with reference TRBV11-2 and TRBJ2-1 gives the whole variable domain EAGVAQSPRYKIIEKRQSVAFWCNPISGHATLYWYQQILGQGPKLLIQFQNNGVVDDSQLPKDRFSAERLKGVDSTLKIQPAKLEDSAVYLCASSLEREDEQFFGPGTRLTVL.

This chain joins TRBV28 and TRBJ2-5; TRBD2 matches at 10 bases. V shed 5 bases, J shed 5 bases, and the junction held 8 bases outside the gene matches. There are 15 residues in the CDR3. The germline CDR1 and CDR2 sequences are MDHEN and SYDVKM. CDR3 protein: CASSLPSGSGETQYF. The CDR3 DNA is TGTGCCAGCAGTCTCCCTAGCGGGAGCGGGGAGACCCAGTACTTC.

This clone appeared many times. The V and J genes are TRBV29-1 and TRBJ2-7; 8 nucleotides agree with TRBD2. V trimming: 2 bases; J trimming: 0 bases; junction bases outside the gene matches: 9. This CDR3 has 16 residues. Per the germline V gene, CDR1 is SQVTM and CDR2 is ANQGSEA. The CDR3 here is CSVENRLAGVSYEQYF. Written as DNA, the CDR3 is TGCAGCGTTGAAAATCGTCTAGCGGGCGTCTCCTACGAGCAGTACTTC.

The CDR3 spells CASSPIVPQKLNTGELFF. CDR3 DNA: TGTGCCAGCTCACCCATTGTACCGCAGAAATTGAACACCGGGGAGCTGTTTTTT. The chain couples TRBV18 to TRBJ2-2; D unresolved. The CDR3 is 18 residues long. V lost 3 bases to trimming and J lost 1 base, with 18 bases between them. The germline gives CDR1 KGHSH, CDR2 LQKENI.

This clone was counted only a few times. This rearrangement joins TRBV10-3 to TRBJ1-5, with no clear D. The CDR3 totals 13 residues. The germline V gene has CDR1 ENHRY and CDR2 SYGVKD. V gave up 7 bases and J gave up 1 base, with 8 bases separating them. CDR3 residues: CAIKEQSNQPQHF. The CDR3 region has the DNA TGTGCCATCAAAGAACAGAGCAATCAGCCCCAGCATTTT.

The chain is built from TRBV2 and TRBJ2-5; TRBD1 matches at 7 bases. V shed 5 bases, J shed 5 bases, and the junction held 14 bases outside the gene matches. This CDR3 comprises 16 residues. Germline V gene data show CDR1 as SNHLY and CDR2 as FYNNEI. CDR3 loop: CASSRTGRGGGETQYF. For the CDR3, the DNA is TGTGCCAGCAGTAGGACAGGTCGTGGGGGTGGTGAGACCCAGTACTTC.